Reported below is one T cell receptor beta chain. The sample is drawn from a study of T cell changes during pregnancy in multiple sclerosis. V was shortened by 0 bases and J by 9 bases, with 9 bases between the two germline ends. CDR1 LGHNA and CDR2 YNFKEQ come from the germline V gene. The length of the CDR3 is 13 residues. The data were produced by immunoSEQ multiplex PCR, yet TCRdb's version contains in-frame clones alone and is incomplete. The data show 100,000 or so clones, more than 90% seen once. The receptor was isolated from a female donor with multiple sclerosis, enrolled in a pregnancy study. This material consisted of peripheral blood, taken in the second trimester of pregnancy. The chain carries TRBV4-2 and TRBJ2-1, with D possibly being TRBD1 (5 bases). The CDR3 bases are TGTGCCAGCAGCCAAGATCAGGGTAGTGAGCAGTTCTTC. The encoded protein is CASSQDQGSEQFF.